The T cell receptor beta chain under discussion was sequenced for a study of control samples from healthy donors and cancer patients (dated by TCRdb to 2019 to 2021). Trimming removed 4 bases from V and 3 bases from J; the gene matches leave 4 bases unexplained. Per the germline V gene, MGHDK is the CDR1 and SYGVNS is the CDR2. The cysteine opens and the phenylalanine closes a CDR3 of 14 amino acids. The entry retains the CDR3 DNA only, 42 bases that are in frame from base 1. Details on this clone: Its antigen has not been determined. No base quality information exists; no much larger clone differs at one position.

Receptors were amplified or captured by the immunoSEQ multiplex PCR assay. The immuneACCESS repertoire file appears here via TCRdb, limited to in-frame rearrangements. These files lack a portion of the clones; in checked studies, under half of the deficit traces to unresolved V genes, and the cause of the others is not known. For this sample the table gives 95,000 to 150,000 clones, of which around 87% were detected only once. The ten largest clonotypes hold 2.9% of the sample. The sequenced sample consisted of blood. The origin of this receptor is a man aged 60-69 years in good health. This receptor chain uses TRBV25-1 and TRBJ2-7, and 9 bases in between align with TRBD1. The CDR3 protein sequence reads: CASSGTGGSYEQYF. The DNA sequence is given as TGTGCCAGCAGTGGAACAGGGGGCAGCTACGAGCAGTACTTC.